This TCR beta chain was found in a study of shared clonotypes between healthy human individuals. For the study at large: CD4 naive cells filled three plates per donor, CD4 memory three, CD8 naive two and CD8 memory one. Study-wide results and caveats: Represented diversity (both genetic and exposure-history) was limited by the small number of donors. Researchers found naive subsets generally carried larger estimated richness than memory subsets. It was the non-shared clonotypes that had lower generation probabilities than clonotypes shared by all four donors.

Only in-frame clones appear in the TCRdb table, and some are missing; sequencing was by immunoSEQ multiplex PCR. The data show millions of clones, with around nine tenths seen just once and around 0.14% held by the top ten. This clone appeared a few times. The target antigen is unknown. Trimming shortened V by 4 bases and J by 8 bases, and 17 bases separated the two germline ends. Germline V gene sequence: CDR1 SNHLY, CDR2 FYNNEI. CDR3 length: 14 amino acids. The chain carries TRBV2 and TRBJ1-2; no definite D call. The source is a man aged 18 to 30 in good health. The specimen sequenced was naive CD4+ T cells sorted from blood. Described subset: CD45RA+ positively selected. As DNA, the CDR3 is TGTGCCAGCAGTGTAGCTGATAGAGGAGTCGGCTACACCTTC. It specifies CASSVADRGVGYTF.